This paragraph covers one TCR beta chain sequence. Its target is not known. The data are from a study of cytomegalovirus exposure and HLA in healthy donors. The study, taken as a whole, reports: An analysis that was carried out later associated 15,000 to 20,000 TCR beta sequences with HLA alleles at 0.05 false discovery rate. An assumption of roughly uniform sequencing depth across donors underlay the presence/absence analyses.

60 Vbeta and 13 Jbeta primers were used in PCR. Authors' methods: Among the unique TCR beta chains that a later analysis counted, some 73 million in all, about 11 million were shared. Sequenced by immunoSEQ multiplex PCR; TCRdb stores in-frame clones only, minus some. The V and J calls and clone size were taken over from that table, and D and trimming were inferred from the DNA. This table lists roughly 110,000 clones. Germline values: CDR1 SGHNT, CDR2 YYREEE (reference sequence). The V segment lost 3 bases and the J segment 3 bases; nucleotides outside the gene matches: 10. The CDR3 sequence is 16 residues long.

The TCR comes from a man between 25 and 39 years old in good health and CMV-seronegative. The chain employs TRBV5-4 and TRBJ2-5; TRBD1 matches 8 bases. Input material: PBMCs. The CDR3 DNA is TGTGCCAGCAGCTCCGGACAGGGCCCCAAGGAAGAGACCCAGTACTTC. This codes for CASSSGQGPKEETQYF.